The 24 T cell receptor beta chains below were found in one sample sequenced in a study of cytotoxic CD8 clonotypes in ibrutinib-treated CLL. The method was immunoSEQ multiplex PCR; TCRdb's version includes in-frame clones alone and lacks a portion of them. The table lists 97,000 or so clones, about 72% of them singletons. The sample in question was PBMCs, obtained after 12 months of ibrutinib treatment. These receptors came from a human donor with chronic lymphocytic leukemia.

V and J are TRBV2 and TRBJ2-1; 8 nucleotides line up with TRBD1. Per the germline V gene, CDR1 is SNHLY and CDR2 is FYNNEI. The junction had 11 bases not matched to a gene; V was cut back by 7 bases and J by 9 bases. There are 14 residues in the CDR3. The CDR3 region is CASKDRVVEIEQFF. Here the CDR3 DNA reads TGTGCCAGCAAGGACAGGGTGGTTGAAATTGAGCAGTTCTTC.

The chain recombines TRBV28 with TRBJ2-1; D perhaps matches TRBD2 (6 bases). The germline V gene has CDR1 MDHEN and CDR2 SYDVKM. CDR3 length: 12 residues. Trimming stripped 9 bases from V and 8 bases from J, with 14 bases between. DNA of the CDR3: TGTGCCAGTTCGGGCGGGACCGATGAGCAGTTCTTC. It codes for CASSGGTDEQFF.

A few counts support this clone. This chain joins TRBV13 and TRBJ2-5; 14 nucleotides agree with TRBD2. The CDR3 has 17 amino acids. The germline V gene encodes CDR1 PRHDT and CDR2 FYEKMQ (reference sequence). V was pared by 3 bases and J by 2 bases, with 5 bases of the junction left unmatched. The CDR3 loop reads CASSFSGLAGAQETQYF. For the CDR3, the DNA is TGTGCCAGCAGCTTCTCGGGACTAGCGGGGGCACAAGAGACCCAGTACTTC.

The CDR3 sequence is CASSGTGTKETQYF. The CDR3 DNA reads as TGTGCCAGCAGCGGAACCGGGACGAAAGAGACCCAGTACTTC. The chain carries TRBV7-2 and TRBJ2-5; tentatively, D is TRBD1 or TRBD2 (5 bases each). Trimming shortened V by 5 bases and J by 3 bases, and 13 bases separated the two germline ends. CDR3 length equals 14 residues. The germline gives CDR1 SGHTA, CDR2 FQGNSA.

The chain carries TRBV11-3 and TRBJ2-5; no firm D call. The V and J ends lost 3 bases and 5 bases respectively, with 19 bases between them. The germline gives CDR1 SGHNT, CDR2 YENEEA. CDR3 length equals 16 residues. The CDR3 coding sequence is TGTGCCAGCAGCTTGGGCCTCGGGCAGCTGGGGGAGACCCAGTACTTC. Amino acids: CASSLGLGQLGETQYF.

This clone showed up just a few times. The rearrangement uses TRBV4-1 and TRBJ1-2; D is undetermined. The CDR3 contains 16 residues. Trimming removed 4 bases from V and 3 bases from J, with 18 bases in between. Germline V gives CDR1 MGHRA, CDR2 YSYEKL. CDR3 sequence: CASSPEVSEIHYGYTF. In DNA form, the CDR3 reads TGCGCCAGCAGCCCAGAAGTCAGCGAGATTCACTATGGCTACACCTTC.

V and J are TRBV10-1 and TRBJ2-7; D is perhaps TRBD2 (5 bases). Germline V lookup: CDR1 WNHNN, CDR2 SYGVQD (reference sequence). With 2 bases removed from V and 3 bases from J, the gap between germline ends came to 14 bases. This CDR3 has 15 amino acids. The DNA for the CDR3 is TGCGCCAGCAGTGAGGGTGCGCGGGCTAGCTACGAGCAGTACTTC. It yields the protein CASSEGARASYEQYF.

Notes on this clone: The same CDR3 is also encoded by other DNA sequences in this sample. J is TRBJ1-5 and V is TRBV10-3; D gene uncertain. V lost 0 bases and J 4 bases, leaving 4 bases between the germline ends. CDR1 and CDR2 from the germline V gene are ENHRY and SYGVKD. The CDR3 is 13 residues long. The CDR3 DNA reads TGTGCCATCAGTGAGTCGGGGAATCAGCCCCAGCATTTT. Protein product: CAISESGNQPQHF.

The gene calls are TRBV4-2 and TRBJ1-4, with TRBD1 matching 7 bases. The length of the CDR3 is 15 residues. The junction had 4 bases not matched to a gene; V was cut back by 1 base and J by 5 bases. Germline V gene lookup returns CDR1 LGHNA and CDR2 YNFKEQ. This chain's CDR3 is CASSQGGQSNEKLFF. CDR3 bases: TGTGCCAGCAGCCAAGGGGGACAGTCAAATGAAAAACTGTTTTTT.

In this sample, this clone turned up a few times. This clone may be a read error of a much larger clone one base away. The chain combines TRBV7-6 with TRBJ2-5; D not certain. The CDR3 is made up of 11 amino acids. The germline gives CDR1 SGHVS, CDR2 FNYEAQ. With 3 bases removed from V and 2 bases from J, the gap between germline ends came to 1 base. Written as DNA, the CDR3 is TGTGCCAGCAGCTTTCAAGAGACCCAGTACTTC. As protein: CASSFQETQYF.

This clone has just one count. CDR3 nucleotide sequence: TGTGCCAGCAGCTTGGACCTTAGGGAGGTCGAGCAGTACTTC. Its translation: CASSLDLREVEQYF. The V and J genes are TRBV5-4 and TRBJ2-7, with a weak D call TRBD2 (6 bases). V lost 0 bases and J 6 bases, leaving 13 bases between the germline ends. CDR1 is SGHNT, CDR2 YYREEE, per germline (reference sequence). This CDR3 region has 14 residues.

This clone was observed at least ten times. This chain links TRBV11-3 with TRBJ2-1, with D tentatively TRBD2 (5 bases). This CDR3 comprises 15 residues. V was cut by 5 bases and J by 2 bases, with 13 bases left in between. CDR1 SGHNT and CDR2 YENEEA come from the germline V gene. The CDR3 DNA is TGTGCCAGCAGCAGAGGGATAACTCCCTACAATGAGCAGTTCTTC. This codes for CASSRGITPYNEQFF.

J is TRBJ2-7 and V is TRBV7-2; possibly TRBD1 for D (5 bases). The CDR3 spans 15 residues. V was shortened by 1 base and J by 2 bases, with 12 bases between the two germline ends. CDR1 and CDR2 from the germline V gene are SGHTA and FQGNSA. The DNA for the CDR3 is TGTGCCAGCAGCTTAGAAACAGGTCCTGCCTACGAGCAGTACTTC. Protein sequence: CASSLETGPAYEQYF.

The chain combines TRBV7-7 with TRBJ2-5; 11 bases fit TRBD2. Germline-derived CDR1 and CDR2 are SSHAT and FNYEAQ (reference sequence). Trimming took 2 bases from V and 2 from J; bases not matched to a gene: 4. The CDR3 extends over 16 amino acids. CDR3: CASSLLGTSGQETQYF. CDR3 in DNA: TGTGCCAGCAGCTTACTGGGGACTAGCGGTCAAGAGACCCAGTACTTC.

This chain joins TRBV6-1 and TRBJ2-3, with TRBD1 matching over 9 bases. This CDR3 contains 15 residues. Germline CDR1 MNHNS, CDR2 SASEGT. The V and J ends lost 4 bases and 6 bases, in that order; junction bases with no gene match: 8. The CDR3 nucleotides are TGTGCCAGCAGTGCTACAGGGGGCTATCTCGATACGCAGTATTTT. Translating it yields CASSATGGYLDTQYF.

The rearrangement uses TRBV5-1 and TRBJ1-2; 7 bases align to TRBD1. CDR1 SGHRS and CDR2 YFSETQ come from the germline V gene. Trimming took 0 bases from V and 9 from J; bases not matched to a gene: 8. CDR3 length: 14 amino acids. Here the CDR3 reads CASSLERRGGSYTF. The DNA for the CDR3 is TGCGCCAGCAGCTTGGAACGGCGAGGGGGCAGCTACACCTTC.

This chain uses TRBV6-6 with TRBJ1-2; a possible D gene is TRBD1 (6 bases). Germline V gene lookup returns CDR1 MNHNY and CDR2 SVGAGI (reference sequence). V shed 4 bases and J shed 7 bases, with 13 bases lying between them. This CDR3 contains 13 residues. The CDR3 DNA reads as TGTGCCAGCAGTTTAAGGACAGAACTTGGCTACACCTTC. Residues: CASSLRTELGYTF.

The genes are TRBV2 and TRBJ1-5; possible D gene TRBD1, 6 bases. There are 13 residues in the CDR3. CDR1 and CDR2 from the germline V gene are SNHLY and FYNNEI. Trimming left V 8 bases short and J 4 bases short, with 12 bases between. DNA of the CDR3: TGTGCCAGCCAGACAGACAGGAATCAGCCCCAGCATTTT. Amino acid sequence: CASQTDRNQPQHF.

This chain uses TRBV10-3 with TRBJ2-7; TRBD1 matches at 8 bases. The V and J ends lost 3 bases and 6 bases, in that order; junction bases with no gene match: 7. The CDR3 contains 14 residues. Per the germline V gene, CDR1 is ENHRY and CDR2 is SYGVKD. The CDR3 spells CAISDSGQAGEQYF. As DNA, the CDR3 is TGTGCCATCAGTGACTCGGGACAGGCGGGCGAGCAGTACTTC.

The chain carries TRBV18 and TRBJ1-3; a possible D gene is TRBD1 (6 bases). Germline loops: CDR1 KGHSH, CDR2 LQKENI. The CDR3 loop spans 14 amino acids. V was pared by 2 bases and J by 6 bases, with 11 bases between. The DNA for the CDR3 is TGTGCCAGCTCACCAACAGGGTGGGAAAACACCATATATTTT. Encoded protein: CASSPTGWENTIYF.

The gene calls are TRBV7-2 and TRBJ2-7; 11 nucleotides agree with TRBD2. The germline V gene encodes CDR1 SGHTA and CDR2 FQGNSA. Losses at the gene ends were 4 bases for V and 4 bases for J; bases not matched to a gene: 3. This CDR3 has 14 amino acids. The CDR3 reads CASSSLAGGYEQYF. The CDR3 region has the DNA TGTGCCAGCAGCTCCCTAGCGGGGGGTTACGAGCAGTACTTC.

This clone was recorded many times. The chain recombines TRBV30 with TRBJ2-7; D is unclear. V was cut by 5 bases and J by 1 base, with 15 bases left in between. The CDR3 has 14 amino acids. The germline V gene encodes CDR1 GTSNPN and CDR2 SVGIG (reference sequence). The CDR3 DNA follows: TGTGCCTGGGCTACAACTTACTCTTCCTACGAGCAGTACTTC. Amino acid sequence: CAWATTYSSYEQYF.

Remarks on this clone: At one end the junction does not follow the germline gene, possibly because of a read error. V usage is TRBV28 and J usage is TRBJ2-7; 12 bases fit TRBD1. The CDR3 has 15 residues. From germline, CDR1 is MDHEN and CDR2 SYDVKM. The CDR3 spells CASSSPPGQGANLLF. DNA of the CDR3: TGTGCCAGCAGTTCCCCGCCGGGACAGGGGGCTAACCTCCTATTC.

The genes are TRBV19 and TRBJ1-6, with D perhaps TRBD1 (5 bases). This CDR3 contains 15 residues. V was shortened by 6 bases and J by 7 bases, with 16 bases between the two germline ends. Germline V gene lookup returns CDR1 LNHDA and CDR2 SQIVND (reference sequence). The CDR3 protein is CASRLQAYSNSPLHF. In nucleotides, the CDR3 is TGTGCCAGTAGGTTACAGGCATATTCCAATTCACCCCTCCACTTT.